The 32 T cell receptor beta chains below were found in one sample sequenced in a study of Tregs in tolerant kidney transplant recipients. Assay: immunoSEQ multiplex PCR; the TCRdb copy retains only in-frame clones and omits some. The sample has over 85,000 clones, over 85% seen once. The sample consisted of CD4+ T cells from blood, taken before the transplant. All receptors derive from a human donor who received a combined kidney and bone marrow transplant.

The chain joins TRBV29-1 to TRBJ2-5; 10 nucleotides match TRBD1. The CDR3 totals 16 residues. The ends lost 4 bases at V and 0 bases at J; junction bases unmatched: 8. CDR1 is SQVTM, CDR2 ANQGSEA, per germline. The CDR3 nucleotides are TGCAGCGTTGCCTTCGGACAGGGGGGGTACCAAGAGACCCAGTACTTC. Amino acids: CSVAFGQGGYQETQYF.

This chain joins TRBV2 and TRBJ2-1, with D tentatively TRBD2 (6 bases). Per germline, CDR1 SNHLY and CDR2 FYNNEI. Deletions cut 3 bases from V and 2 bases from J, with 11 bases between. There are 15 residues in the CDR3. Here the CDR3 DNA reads TGTGCCAGCAGTGACGGGGCGGGAACCTACAATGAGCAGTTCTTC. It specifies CASSDGAGTYNEQFF. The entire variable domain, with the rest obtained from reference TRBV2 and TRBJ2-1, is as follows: EPEVTQTPSHQVTQMGQEVILRCVPISNHLYFYWYRQILGQKVEFLVSFYNNEISEKSEIFDDQFSVERPDGSNFTLKIRSTKLEDSAMYFCASSDGAGTYNEQFFGPGTRLTVL.

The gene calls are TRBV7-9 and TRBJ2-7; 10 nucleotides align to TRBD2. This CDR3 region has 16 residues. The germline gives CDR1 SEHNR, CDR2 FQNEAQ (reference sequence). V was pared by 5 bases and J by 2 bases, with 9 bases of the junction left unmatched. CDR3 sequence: CASSIDLAGVAYEQYF. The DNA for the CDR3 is TGTGCCAGCAGCATCGATCTAGCGGGAGTCGCCTACGAGCAGTACTTC.

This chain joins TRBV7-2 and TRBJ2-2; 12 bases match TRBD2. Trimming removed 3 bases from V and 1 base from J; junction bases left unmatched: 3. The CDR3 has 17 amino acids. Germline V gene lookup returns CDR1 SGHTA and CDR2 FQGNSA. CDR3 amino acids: CASSFLAGGVNTGELFF. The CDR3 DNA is TGTGCCAGCAGCTTCCTAGCGGGAGGGGTGAACACCGGGGAGCTGTTTTTT. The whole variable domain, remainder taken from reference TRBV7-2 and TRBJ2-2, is GAGVSQSPSNKVTEKGKDVELRCDPISGHTALYWYRQSLGQGLEFLIYFQGNSAPDKSGLPSDRFSAERTGGSVSTLTIQRTQQEDSAVYLCASSFLAGGVNTGELFFGEGSRLTVL.

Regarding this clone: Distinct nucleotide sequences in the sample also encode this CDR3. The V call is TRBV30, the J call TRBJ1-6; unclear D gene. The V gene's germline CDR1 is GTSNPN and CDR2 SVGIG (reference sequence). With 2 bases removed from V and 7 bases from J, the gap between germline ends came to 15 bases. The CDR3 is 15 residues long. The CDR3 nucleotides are TGTGCCTGGAGTTTGAAACCGGGAGGCAATTCACCCCTCCACTTT. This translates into CAWSLKPGGNSPLHF.

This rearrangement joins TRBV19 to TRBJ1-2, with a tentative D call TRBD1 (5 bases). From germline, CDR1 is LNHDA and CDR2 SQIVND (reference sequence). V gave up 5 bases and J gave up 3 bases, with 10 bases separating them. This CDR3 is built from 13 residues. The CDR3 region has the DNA TGTGCCAGTAGTTCAGGGTTACACTATGGCTACACCTTC. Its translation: CASSSGLHYGYTF.

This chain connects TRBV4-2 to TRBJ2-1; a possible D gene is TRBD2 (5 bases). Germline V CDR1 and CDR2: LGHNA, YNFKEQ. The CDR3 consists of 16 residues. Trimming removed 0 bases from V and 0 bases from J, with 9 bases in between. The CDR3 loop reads CASSQDTGNSYNEQFF. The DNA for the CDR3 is TGTGCCAGCAGCCAAGATACGGGGAACTCCTACAATGAGCAGTTCTTC.

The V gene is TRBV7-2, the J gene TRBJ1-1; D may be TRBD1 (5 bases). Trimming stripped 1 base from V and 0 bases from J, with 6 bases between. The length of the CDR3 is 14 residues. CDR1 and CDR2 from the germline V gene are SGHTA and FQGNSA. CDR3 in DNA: TGTGCCAGCAGCTTAGGCAGGGTGAACACTGAAGCTTTCTTT. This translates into CASSLGRVNTEAFF. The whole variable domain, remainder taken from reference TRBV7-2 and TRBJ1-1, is GAGVSQSPSNKVTEKGKDVELRCDPISGHTALYWYRQSLGQGLEFLIYFQGNSAPDKSGLPSDRFSAERTGGSVSTLTIQRTQQEDSAVYLCASSLGRVNTEAFFGQGTRLTVV.

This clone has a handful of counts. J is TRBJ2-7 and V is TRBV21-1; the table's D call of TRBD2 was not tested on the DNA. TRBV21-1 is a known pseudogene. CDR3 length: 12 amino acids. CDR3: CASSNLSYEQYF. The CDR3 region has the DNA TGTGCCAGCAGCAATCTATCCTACGAGCAGTACTTC.

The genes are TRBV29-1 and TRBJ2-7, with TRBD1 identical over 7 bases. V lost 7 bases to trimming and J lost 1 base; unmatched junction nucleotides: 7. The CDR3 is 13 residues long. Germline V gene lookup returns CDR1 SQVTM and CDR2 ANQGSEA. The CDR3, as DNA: TGCAGCGCGAGGGGACAGTCGTCCTACGAGCAGTACTTC. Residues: CSARGQSSYEQYF.

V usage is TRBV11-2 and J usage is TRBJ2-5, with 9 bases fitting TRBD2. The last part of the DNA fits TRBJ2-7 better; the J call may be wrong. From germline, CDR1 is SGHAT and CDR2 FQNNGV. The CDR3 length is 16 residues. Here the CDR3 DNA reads TGTGCCAGCAGCTGGCGATTAGCGGGAGAAAGGTACGAGCAGTACTTC. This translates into CASSWRLAGERYEQYF.

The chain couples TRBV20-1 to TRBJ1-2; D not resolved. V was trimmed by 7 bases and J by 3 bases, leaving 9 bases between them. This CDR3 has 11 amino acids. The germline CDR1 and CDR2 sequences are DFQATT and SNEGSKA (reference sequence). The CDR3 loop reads CSERRDYGYTF. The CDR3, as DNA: TGCAGTGAAAGGAGGGACTATGGCTACACCTTC.

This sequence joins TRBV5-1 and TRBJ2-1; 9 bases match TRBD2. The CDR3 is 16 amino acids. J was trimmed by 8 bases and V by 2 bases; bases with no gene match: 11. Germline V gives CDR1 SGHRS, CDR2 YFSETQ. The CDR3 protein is CASSFLVGLAFDEQFF. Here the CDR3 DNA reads TGCGCCAGCAGCTTCTTGGTGGGACTAGCTTTCGATGAGCAGTTCTTC.

The CDR3 sequence: CASSPGGRTTGRDTQYF. Written as DNA, the CDR3 is TGCGCCAGCAGCCCGGGGGGCAGAACTACGGGCAGAGATACGCAGTATTTT. The chain couples TRBV4-1 to TRBJ2-3; TRBD2 might be the D (7 bases). There are 17 residues in the CDR3. The germline V gene has CDR1 MGHRA and CDR2 YSYEKL. V was shortened by 4 bases and J by 5 bases, with 22 bases between the two germline ends.

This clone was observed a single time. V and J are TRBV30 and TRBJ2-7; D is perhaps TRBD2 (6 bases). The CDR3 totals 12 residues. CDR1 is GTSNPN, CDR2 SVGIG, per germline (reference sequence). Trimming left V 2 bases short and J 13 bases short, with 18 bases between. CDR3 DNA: TGTGCCTGGAGTCTGACGACTAGTAAGGGCTACTTC. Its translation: CAWSLTTSKGYF.

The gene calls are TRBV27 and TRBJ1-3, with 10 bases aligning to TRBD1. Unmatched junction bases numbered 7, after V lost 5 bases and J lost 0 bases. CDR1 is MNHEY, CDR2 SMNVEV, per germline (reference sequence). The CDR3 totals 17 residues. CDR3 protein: CASSPRQGARSGNTIYF. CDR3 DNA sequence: TGTGCCAGCAGTCCCAGACAGGGGGCCCGCTCTGGAAACACCATATATTTT.

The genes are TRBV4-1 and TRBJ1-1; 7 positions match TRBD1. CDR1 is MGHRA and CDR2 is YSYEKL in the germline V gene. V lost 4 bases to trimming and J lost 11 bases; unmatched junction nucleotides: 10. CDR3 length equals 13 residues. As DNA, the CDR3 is TGCGCCAGCAGCCCCGGGACAGAAGAAAAGGCTTTCTTT. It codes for CASSPGTEEKAFF.

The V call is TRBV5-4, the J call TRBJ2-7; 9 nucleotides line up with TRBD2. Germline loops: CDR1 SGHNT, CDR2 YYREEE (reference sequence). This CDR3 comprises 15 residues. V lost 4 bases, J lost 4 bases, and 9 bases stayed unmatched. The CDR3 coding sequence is TGTGCCAGCAGCCAATCTAGCGGGGCGGGGTACGAGCAGTACTTC. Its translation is CASSQSSGAGYEQYF.

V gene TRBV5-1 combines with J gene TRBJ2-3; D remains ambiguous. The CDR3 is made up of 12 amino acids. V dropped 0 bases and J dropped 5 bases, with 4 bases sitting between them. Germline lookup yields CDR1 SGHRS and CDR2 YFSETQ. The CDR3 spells CASSLVGDTQYF. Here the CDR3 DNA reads TGCGCCAGCAGCTTGGTCGGAGATACGCAGTATTTT.

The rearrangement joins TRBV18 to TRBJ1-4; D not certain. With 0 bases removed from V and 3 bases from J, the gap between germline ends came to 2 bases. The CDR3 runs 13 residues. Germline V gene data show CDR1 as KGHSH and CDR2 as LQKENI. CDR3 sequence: CASSPPSNEKLFF. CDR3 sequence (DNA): TGTGCCAGCTCACCACCCTCTAATGAAAAACTGTTTTTT. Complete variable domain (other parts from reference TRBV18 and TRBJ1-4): NAGVMQNPRHLVRRRGQEARLRCSPMKGHSHVYWYRQLPEEGLKFMVYLQKENIIDESGMPKERFSAEFPKEGPSILRIQQVVRGDSAAYFCASSPPSNEKLFFGSGTQLSVL.

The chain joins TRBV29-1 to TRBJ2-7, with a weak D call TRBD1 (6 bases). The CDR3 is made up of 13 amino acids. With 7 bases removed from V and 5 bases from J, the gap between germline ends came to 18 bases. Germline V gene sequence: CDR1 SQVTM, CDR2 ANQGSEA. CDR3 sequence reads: CSAGKGEQHEQYF. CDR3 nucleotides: TGCAGCGCTGGCAAGGGGGAACAGCACGAGCAGTACTTC.

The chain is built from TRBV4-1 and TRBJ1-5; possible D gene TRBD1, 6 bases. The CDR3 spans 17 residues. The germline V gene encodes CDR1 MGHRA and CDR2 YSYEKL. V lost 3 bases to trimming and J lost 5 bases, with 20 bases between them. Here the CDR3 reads CASSHLPGHESDQPQHF. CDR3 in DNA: TGCGCCAGCAGCCACCTACCGGGACATGAGAGCGATCAGCCCCAGCATTTT.

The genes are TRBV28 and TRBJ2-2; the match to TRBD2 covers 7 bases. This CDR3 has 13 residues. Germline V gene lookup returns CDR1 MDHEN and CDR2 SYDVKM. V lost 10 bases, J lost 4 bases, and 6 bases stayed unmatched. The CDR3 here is CAILTSSTGELFF. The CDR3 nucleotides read TGTGCCATCTTGACTAGCAGCACCGGGGAGCTGTTTTTT. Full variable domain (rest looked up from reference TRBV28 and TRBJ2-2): DVKVTQSSRYLVKRTGEKVFLECVQDMDHENMFWYRQDPGLGLRLIYFSYDVKMKEKGDIPEGYSVSREKKERFSLILESASTNQTSMYLCAILTSSTGELFFGEGSRLTVL.

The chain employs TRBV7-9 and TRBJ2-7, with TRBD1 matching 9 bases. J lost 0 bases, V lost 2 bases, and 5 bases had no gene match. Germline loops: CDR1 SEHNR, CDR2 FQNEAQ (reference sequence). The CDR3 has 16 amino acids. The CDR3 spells CASSLMGQGSSYEQYF. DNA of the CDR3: TGTGCCAGCAGCTTAATGGGACAGGGCAGCTCCTACGAGCAGTACTTC.

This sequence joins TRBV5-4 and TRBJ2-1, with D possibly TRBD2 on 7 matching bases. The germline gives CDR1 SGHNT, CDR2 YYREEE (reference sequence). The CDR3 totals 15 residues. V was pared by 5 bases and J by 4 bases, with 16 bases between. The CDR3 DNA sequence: TGTGCCAGCAGTTTGCCAGGGGAGGGATACAATGAGCAGTTCTTC. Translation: CASSLPGEGYNEQFF. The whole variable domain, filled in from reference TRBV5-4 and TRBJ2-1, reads ETGVTQSPTHLIKTRGQQVTLRCSSQSGHNTVSWYQQALGQGPQFIFQYYREEENGRGNFPPRFSGLQFPNYSSELNVNALELDDSALYLCASSLPGEGYNEQFFGPGTRLTVL.

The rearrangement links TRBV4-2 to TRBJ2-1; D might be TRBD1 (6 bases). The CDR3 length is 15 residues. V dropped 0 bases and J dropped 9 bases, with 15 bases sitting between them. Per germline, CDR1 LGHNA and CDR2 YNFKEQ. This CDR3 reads CASSQDPAGAGEQFF. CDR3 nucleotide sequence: TGTGCCAGCAGCCAAGATCCCGCAGGGGCGGGTGAGCAGTTCTTC.

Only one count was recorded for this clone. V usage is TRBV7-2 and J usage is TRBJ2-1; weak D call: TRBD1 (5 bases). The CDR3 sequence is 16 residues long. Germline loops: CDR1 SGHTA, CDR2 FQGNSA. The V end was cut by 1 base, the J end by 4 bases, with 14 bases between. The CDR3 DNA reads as TGTGCCAGCAGCTTAGTGGCAGGGCAAGCTTACAATGAGCAGTTCTTC. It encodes CASSLVAGQAYNEQFF.

The CDR3: CASARPSGANVLTF. CDR3 nucleotide sequence: TGTGCCAGCGCCAGGCCCTCTGGGGCCAACGTCCTGACTTTC. This chain links TRBV7-6 with TRBJ2-6; D not resolved. V gave up 8 bases and J gave up 0 bases, with 8 bases separating them. The CDR3 consists of 14 residues. CDR1 SGHVS and CDR2 FNYEAQ come from the germline V gene. The full variable domain, with the rest looked up from reference TRBV7-6 and TRBJ2-6, is GAGVSQSPRYKVTKRGQDVALRCDPISGHVSLYWYRQALGQGPEFLTYFNYEAQQDKSGLPNDRFSAERPEGSISTLTIQRTEQRDSAMYRCASARPSGANVLTFGAGSRLTVL.

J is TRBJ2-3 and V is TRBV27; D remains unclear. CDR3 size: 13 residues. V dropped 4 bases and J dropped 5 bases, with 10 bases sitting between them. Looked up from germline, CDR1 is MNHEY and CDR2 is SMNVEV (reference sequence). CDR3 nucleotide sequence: TGTGCCAGCAGTTCACTCACCCGAGATACGCAGTATTTT. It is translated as CASSSLTRDTQYF.

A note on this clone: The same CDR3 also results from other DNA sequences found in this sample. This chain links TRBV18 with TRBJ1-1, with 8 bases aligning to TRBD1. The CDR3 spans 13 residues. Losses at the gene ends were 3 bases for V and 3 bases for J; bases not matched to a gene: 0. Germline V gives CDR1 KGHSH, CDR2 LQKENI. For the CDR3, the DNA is TGTGCCAGCTCACCGACAGGGGACACTGAAGCTTTCTTT. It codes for CASSPTGDTEAFF.

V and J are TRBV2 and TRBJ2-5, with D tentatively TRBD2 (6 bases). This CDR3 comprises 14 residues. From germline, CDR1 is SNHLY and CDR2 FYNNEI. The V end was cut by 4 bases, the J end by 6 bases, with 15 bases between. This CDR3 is CASSGLSSAQTQYF. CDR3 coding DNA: TGTGCCAGCAGTGGCTTGTCTAGCGCCCAGACCCAGTACTTC.

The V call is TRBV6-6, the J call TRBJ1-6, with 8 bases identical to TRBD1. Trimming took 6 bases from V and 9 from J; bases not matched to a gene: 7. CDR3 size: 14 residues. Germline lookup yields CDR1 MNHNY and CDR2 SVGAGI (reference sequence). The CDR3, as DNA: TGTGCCAGCAGGTACAGGGGGTTTGGTTCACCCCTCCACTTT. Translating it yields CASRYRGFGSPLHF.